This record covers a single TCR beta chain. Its antigen is unknown. Clones were read by immunoSEQ multiplex PCR, and TCRdb kept only the in-frame ones, dropping some. The profile shows 120,000 or so clones, around 93% of them singletons. The data stem from a study of T cell responses to AZD1222 COVID-19 vaccine. Study results and limitations: All repertoire sampling was performed exclusively after the peak T cell response.

The germline gives CDR1 MGHDK, CDR2 SYGVNS. V was clipped by 0 bases and J by 5 bases; unmatched bases: 13. This CDR3 has 17 amino acids. Sequencing used peripheral blood, obtained 28 days after the second AZD1222 dose. The receptor was isolated from an adult who received the AZD1222 COVID-19 vaccine. This chain uses TRBV25-1 with TRBJ2-7; 7 bases line up with TRBD1. CDR3 amino acids: CASSEYFSRDSLNEQYF. The CDR3 bases are TGTGCCAGCAGTGAATATTTCTCACGGGACAGTCTCAACGAGCAGTACTTC.